The clone carrying this T cell receptor beta chain was picked up many times. The antigen is not known. Individual cDNA molecules carried attached unique molecular identifiers. TCRdb fed the 5' RACE reads into MiXCR, producing one record per CDR3 protein. The sample shows approximately 77,000 distinct CDR3 sequences, approximately 12% of them seen only once. This sample stems from a study of early T cells in non-severe SARS-CoV-2 infection. Overall study context: Unsorted whole-blood RNA was sequenced in bulk, leaving chains unpaired.

Findings of the study overall: Matching with VDJdb favored anti-spike CD8 responses (missing private and CD4 specificities).

Source material: whole blood. The source of this sequence is an adult who was a healthcare worker with PCR-confirmed SARS-CoV-2 infection or an uninfected control (not recorded which).

In nucleotides, the CDR3 is TGCGCCAGCAGCGGGAGGCTAGAAGAGACCCAGTACTTC. Translated: CASSGRLEETQYF. The genes are TRBV5-1 and TRBJ2-5; tentative D call: TRBD2 (6 bases). This CDR3 spans 13 amino acids. Germline-derived CDR1 and CDR2 are SGHRS and YFSETQ. Trimming cost V 4 bases and J 3 bases, with 10 bases left between them. Full variable domain (outside the CDR3, taken from reference TRBV5-1 and TRBJ2-5): KAGVTQTPRYLIKTRGQQVTLSCSPISGHRSVSWYQQTPGQGLQFLFEYFSETQRNKGNFPGRFSGRQFSNSRSEMNVSTLELGDSALYLCASSGRLEETQYFGPGTRLLVL.